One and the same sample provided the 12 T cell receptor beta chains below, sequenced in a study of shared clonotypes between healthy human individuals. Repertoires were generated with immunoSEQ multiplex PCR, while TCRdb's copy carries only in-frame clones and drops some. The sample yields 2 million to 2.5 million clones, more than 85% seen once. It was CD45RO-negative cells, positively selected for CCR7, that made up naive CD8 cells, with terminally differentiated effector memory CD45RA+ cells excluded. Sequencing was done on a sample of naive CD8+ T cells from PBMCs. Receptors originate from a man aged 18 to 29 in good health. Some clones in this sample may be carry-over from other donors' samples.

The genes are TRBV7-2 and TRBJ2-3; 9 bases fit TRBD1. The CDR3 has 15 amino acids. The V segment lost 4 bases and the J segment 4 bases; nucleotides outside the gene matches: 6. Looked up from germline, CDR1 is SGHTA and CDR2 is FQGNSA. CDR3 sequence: CASSSTGGGADTQYF. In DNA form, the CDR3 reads TGTGCCAGCAGCTCAACAGGGGGCGGCGCAGATACGCAGTATTTT.

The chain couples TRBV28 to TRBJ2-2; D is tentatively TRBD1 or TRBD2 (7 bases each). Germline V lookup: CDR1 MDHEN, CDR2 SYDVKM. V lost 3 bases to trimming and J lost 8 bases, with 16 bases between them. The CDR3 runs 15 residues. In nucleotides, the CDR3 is TGTGCCAGCAGTTTGGCAGGGGGGGTTGAAGGGGAGCTGTTTTTT. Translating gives CASSLAGGVEGELFF.

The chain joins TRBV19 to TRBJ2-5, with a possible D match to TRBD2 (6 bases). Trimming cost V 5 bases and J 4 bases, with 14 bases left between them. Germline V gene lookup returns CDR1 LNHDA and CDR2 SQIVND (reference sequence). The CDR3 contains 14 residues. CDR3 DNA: TGTGCCAGTAGTCCGCGAACCGGGGGAGAGACCCAGTACTTC. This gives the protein CASSPRTGGETQYF. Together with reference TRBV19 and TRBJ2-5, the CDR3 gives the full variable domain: DGGITQSPKYLFRKEGQNVTLSCEQNLNHDAMYWYRQDPGQGLRLIYYSQIVNDFQKGDIAEGYSVSREKKESFPLTVTSAQKNPTAFYLCASSPRTGGETQYFGPGTRLLVL.

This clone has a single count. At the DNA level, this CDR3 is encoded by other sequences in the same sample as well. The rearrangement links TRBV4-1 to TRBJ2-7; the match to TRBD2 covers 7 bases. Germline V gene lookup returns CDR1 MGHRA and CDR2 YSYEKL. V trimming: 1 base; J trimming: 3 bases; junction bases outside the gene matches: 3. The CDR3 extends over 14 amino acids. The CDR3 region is CASSQVPSGYEQYF. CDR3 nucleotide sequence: TGCGCCAGCAGCCAAGTCCCTAGCGGCTACGAGCAGTACTTC.

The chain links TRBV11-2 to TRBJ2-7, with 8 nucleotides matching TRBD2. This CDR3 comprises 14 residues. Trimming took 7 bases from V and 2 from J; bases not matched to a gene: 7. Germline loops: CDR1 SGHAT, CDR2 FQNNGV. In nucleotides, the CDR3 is TGTGCCAGCAAAGAAGCGGGAGACCCCTACGAGCAGTACTTC. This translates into CASKEAGDPYEQYF.

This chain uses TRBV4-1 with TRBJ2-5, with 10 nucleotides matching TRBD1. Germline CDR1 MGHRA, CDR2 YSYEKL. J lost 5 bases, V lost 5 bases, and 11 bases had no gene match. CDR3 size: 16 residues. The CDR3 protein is CASSYADRGRLETQYF. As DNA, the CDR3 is TGCGCCAGCAGCTACGCCGACAGGGGGCGCTTGGAGACCCAGTACTTC.

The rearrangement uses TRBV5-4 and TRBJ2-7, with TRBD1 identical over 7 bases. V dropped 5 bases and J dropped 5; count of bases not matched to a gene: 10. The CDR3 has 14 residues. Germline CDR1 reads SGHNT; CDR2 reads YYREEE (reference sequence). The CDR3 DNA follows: TGTGCCAGCAGAGACGGACAGGACACCAACGAGCAGTACTTC. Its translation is CASRDGQDTNEQYF.

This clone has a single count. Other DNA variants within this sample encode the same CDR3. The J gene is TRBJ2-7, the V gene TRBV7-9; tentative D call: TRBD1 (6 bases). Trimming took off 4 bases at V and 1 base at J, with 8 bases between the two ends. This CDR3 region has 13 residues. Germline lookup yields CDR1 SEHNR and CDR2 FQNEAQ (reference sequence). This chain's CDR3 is CASSSTGSYEQYF. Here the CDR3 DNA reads TGTGCCAGCAGCTCTACAGGGTCCTACGAGCAGTACTTC.

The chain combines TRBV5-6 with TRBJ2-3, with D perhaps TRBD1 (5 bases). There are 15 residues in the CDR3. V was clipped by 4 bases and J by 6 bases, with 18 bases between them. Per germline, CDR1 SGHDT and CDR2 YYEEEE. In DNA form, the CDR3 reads TGTGCCAGCAGCGTGGCGTGGCAGGGTGGTGATACGCAGTATTTT. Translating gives CASSVAWQGGDTQYF.

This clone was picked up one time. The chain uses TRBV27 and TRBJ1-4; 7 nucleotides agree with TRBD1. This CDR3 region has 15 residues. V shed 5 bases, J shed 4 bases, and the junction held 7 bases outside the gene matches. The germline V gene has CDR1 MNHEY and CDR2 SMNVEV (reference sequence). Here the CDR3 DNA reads TGTGCCAGCAGTCCCCAGGGACAGATTAATGAAAAACTGTTTTTT. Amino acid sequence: CASSPQGQINEKLFF.

CDR3 region: CAISVGGGGPDTQYF. CDR3 in DNA: TGTGCCATCAGTGTGGGCGGGGGGGGCCCAGATACGCAGTATTTT. This chain connects TRBV10-3 to TRBJ2-3, with TRBD2 identical over 9 bases. In germline, CDR1 is ENHRY, CDR2 SYGVKD. The trim removed 4 bases at V and 4 bases at J, leaving 6 bases unmatched. This CDR3 is built from 15 residues.

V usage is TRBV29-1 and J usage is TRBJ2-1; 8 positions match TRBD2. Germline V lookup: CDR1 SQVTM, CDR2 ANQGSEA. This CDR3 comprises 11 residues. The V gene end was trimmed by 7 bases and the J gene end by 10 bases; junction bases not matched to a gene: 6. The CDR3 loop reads CSGAVAGEQFF. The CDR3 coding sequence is TGCAGCGGGGCGGTAGCGGGAGAGCAGTTCTTC.